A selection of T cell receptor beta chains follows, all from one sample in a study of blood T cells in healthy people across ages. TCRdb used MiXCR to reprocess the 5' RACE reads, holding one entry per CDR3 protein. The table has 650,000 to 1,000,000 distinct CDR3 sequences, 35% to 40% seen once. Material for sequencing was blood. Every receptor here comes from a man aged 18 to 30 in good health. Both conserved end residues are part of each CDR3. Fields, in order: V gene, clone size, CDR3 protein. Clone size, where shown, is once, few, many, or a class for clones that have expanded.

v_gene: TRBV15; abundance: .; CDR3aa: CATSRQIGELQETQYF
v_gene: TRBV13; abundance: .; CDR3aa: CASSLEGINSPLHF
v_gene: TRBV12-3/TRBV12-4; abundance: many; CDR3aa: CASSLSPGTSGGTRRPDTQYF
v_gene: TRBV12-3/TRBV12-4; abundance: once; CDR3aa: CASSLGAQGSNEQFF
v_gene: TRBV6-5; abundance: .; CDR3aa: CATKTGPATNEKLFF
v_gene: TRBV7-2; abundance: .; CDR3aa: CASSAFGTDTQYF
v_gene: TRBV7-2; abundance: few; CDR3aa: CASSLFTGADQPQHF
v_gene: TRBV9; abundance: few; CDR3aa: CASSGGGYNEQFF
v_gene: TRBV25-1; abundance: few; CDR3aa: CAGEDGAYEQYF
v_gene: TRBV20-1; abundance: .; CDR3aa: CSARPWNTEAFF
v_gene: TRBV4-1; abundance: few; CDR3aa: CASSLTFSQPLLAGGNEQFF
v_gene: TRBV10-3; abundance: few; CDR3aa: CAISDGQSYNEQYF
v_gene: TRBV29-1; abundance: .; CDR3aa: CSVEDPGTTDTQYF
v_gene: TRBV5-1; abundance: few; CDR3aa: CASRPGGSNYGYTF
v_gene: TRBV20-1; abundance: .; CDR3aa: CSANRDSDTEAFF
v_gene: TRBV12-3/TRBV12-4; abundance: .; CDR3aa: CASSWERGADTGELFF
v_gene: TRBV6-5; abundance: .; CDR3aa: CASSYSKAGAYNEQFF
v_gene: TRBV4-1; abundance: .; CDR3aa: CASSKQGVAGNTIYF
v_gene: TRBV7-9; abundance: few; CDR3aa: CASSLGRAGNIQYF
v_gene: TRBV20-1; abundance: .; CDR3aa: CSAAQARGTEAFF
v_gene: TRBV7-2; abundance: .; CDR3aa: CASSLASRFSYEQYF
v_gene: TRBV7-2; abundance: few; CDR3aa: CASSFGGTRQETQYF
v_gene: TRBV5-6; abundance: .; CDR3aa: CASSSGTRANYGYTF
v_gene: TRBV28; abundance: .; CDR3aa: CASSSGGATYEQYF
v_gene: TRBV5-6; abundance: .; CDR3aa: CASSPGDRDEKLFF
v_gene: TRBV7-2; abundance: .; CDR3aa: CASSAAGTTSYNEQFF
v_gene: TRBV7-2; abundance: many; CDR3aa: CASKKGLAGVADTQYF
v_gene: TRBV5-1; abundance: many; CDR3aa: CASTSPGVPYNEQFF
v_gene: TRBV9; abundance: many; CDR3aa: CASSPPQGTPDTQYF
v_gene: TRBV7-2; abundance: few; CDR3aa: CASSLNGGGEGNEQFF
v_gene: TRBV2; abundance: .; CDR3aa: CASIPTNAEAQYF
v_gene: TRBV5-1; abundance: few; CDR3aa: CASSFSGIQDEAFF